This T cell receptor beta chain was sequenced for a study of T cells in Graves' hyperthyroidism and ophthalmopathy. This clonotype was seen at least ten times. Researchers amplified the TCR beta CDR3 regions from RNA transcripts. HTBI primers were used for first-round RT-PCR of the TCR CDR3. One entry per CDR3 protein results from TCRdb running MiXCR on the multiplex PCR reads. The repertoire holds hundreds of thousands of distinct CDR3 sequences, 15% to 20% seen once, with approximately 15% in the top ten. There are 15 residues in the CDR3. V was trimmed by 0 bases and J by 0 bases, leaving 8 bases between them. The germline gives CDR1 SGHDT, CDR2 YYEEEE. For the diagnoses, clinical symptoms, serum thyroxine and TRAb, thyroid ultrasound and orbital computed tomography were used.

The sequence derives from a woman between 18 and 30 years old with Graves' ophthalmopathy. The sequencing input was blood. The chain carries TRBV5-6 and TRBJ2-3; no definite D call. The CDR3 protein is CASSLADSSTDTQYF. The CDR3 DNA sequence: TGTGCCAGCAGCTTGGCCGATTCTAGCACAGATACGCAGTATTTT.